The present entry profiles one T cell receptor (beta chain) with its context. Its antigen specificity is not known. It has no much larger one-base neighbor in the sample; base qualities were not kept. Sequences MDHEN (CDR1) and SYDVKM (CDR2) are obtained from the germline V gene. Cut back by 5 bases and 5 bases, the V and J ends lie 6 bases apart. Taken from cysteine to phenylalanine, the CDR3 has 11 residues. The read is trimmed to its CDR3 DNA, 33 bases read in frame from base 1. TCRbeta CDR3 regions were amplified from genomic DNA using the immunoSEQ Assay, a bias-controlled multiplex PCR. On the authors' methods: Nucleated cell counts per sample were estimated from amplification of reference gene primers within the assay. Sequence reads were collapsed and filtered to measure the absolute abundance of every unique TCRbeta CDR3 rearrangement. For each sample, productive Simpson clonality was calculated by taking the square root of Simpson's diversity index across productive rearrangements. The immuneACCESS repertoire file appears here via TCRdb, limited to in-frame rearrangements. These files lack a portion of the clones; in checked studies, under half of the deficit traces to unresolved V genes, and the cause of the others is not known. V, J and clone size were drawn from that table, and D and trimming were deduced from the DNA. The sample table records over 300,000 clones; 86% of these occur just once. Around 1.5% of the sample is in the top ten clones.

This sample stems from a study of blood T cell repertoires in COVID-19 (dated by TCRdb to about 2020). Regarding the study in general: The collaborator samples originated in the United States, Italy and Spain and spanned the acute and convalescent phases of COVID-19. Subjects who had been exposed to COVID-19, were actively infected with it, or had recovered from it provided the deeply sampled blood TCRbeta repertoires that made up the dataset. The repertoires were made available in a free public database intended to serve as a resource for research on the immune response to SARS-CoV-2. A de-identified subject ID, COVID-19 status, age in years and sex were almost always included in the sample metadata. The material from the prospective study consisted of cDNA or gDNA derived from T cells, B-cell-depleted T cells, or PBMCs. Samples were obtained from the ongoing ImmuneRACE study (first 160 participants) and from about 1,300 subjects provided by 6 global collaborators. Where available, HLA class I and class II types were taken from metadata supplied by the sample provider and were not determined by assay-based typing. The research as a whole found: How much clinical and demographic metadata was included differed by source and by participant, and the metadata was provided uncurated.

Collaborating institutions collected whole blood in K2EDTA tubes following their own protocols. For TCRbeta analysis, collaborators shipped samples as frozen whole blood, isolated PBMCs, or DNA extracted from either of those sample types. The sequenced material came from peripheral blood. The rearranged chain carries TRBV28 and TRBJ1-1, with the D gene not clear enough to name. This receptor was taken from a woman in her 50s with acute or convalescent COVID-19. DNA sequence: TGTGCCAGCAGTCCTAGGACTGAAGCTTTCTTT. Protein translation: CASSPRTEAFF.